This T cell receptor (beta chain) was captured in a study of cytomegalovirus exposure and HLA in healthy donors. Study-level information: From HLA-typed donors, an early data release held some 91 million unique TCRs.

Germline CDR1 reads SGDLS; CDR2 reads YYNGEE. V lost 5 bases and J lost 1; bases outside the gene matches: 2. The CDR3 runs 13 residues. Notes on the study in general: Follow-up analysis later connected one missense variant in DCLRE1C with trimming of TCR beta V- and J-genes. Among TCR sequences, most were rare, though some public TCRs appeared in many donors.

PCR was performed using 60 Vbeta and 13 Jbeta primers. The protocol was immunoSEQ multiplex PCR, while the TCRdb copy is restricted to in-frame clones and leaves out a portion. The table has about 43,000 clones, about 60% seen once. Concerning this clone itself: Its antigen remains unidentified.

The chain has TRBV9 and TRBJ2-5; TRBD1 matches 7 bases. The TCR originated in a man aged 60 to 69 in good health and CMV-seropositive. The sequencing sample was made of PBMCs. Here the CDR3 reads CASRGDSQETQYF. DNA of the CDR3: TGTGCCAGCAGGGGGGACAGCCAAGAGACCCAGTACTTC.